This TCR beta chain was sequenced in a study of spatial heterogeneity in lung cancer. Study context: Sequenced follow-up PBMC samples came a median of roughly 25 months after resection, where available. Detected beta-chain sequences consistently exceeded alpha-chain sequences. Points from the study as a whole: Blood showed ubiquitous tumor TCRs more often at resection than at routine follow-up.

In the case of this clonotype: Its antigen is undetermined.

TCRdb passed the 5' RACE reads through MiXCR, listing each CDR3 protein once. The sample shows 95,000 to 130,000 distinct CDR3 sequences, approximately 12% of them seen only once. Sample time point: blood at routine non-recurrence follow-up after resection. No cells were sorted before sequencing. The whole RNA sequenced was extracted from tumor, nontumor lung or frozen PBMC. Germline CDR1 and CDR2: MNHEY and SVGEGT. CDR3 length equals 14 residues. Trimming shortened V by 2 bases and J by 5 bases, and 12 bases separated the two germline ends. The sequence was obtained from a male donor with early-stage non-small cell lung cancer. Specimen: PBMCs, collected at follow-up. The V and J genes are TRBV6-2 or TRBV6-3 and TRBJ1-1; a weak D match, TRBD1 (5 bases). CDR3 coding DNA: TGTGCCAGCAGTTACGCAGGGAGGGCGACTGAAGCTTTCTTT. This translates into CASSYAGRATEAFF.